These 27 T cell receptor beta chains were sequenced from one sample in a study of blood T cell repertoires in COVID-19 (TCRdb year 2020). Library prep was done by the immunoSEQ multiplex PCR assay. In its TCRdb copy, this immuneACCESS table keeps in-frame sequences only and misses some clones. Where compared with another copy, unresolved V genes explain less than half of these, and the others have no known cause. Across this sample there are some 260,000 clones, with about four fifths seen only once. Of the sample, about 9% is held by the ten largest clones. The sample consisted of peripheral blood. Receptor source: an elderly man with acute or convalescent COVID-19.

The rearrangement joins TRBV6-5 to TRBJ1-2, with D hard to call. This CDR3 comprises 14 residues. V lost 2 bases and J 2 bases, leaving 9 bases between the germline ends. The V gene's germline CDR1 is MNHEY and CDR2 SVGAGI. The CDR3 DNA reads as TGTGCCAGCAGTTACAGTGGAGTAAACTATGGCTACACCTTC. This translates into CASSYSGVNYGYTF.

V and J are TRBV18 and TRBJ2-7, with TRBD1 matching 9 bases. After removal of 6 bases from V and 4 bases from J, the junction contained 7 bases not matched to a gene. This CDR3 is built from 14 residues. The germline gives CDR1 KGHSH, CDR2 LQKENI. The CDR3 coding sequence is TGTGCCAGCTCCCGGGACAGGGACCTTTACGAGCAGTACTTC. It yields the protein CASSRDRDLYEQYF.

CDR3 nucleotides: TGTGCCAGCAGCCCAAAAGGTCCGGGAGAAAAACTGTTTTTT. This gives the protein CASSPKGPGEKLFF. The chain has TRBV7-6 and TRBJ1-4; D call uncertain. The CDR3 runs 14 residues. Trimming removed 5 bases from V and 8 bases from J, with 15 bases in between. CDR1 and CDR2 from the germline V gene are SGHVS and FNYEAQ.

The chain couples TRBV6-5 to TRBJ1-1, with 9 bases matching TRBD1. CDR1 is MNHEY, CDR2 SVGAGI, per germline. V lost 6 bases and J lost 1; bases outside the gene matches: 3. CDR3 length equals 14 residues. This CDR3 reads CASSGQGTNTEAFF. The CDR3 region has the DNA TGTGCCAGCAGCGGACAGGGGACGAACACTGAAGCTTTCTTT.

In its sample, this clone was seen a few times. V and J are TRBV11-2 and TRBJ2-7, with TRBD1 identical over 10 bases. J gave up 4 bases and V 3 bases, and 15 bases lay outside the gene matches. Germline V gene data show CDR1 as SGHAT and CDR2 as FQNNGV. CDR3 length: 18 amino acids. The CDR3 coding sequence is TGTGCCAGCAGCTTCAACCCCCAGGTGGGACAGGGGATTTACGAGCAGTACTTC. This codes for CASSFNPQVGQGIYEQYF.

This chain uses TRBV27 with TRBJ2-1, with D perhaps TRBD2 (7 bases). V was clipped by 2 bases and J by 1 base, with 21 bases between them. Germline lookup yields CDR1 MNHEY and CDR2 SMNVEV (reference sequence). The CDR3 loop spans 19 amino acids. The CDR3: CASSLRQGGGSESYNEQFF. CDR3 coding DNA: TGTGCCAGCAGTTTAAGGCAGGGAGGGGGTTCAGAATCCTACAATGAGCAGTTCTTC.

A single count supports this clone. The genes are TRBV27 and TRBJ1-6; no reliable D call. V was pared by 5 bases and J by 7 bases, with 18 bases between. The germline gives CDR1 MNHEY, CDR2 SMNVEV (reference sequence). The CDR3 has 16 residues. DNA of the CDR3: TGTGCCAGCAGTGTCAAGATCGGTATTATGAATTCACCCCTCCACTTT. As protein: CASSVKIGIMNSPLHF.

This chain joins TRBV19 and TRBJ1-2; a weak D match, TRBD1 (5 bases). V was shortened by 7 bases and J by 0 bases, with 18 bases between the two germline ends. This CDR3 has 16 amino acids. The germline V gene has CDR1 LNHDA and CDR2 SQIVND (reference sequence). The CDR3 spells CASTKMGLGANYGYTF. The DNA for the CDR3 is TGTGCCAGTACCAAGATGGGATTAGGGGCTAACTATGGCTACACCTTC.

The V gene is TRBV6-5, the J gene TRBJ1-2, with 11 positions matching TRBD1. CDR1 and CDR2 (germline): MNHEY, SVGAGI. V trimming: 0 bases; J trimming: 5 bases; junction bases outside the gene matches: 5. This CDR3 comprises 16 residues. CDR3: CASSYSRTGGGYGYTF. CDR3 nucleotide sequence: TGTGCCAGCAGTTACTCGAGGACAGGGGGCGGTTATGGCTACACCTTC.

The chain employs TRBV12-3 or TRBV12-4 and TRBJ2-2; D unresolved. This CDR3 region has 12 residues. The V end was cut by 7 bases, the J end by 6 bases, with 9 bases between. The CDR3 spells CASTLNPGELFF. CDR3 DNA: TGTGCCAGCACCCTAAACCCCGGGGAGCTGTTTTTT.

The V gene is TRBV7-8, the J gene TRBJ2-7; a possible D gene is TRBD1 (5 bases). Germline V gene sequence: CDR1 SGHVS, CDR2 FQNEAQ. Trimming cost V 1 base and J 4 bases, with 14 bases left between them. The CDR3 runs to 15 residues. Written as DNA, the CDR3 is TGTGCCAGCAGCTTAGAACGTGTGGGGCGGTACGAGCAGTACTTC. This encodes CASSLERVGRYEQYF. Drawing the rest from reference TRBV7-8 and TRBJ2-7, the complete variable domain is GAGVSQSPRYKVAKRGQDVALRCDPISGHVSLFWYQQALGQGPEFLTYFQNEAQLDKSGLPSDRFFAERPEGSVSTLKIQRTQQEDSAVYLCASSLERVGRYEQYFGPGTRLTVT.

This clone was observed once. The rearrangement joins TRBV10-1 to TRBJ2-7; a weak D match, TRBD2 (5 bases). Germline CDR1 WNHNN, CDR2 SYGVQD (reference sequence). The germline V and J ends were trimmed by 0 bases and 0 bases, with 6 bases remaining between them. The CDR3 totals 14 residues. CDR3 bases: TGCGCCAGCAGTGAGTCGGGGAGCTCCTACGAGCAGTACTTC. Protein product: CASSESGSSYEQYF.

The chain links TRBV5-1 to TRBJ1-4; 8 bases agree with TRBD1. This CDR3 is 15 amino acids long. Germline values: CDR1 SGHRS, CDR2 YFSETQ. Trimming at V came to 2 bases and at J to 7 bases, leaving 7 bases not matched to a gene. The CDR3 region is CASSLRTGWGEKLFF. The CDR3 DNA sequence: TGCGCCAGCAGCTTAAGGACAGGGTGGGGTGAAAAACTGTTTTTT.

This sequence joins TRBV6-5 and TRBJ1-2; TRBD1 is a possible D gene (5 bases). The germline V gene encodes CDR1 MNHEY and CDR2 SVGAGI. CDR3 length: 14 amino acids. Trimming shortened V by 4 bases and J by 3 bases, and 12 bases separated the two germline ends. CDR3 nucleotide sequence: TGTGCCAGCAGTTTTCCGGGACTCCACTATGGCTACACCTTC. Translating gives CASSFPGLHYGYTF.

The CDR3 spells CASSYPTQTEAFF. CDR3 nucleotide sequence: TGTGCCAGCAGTTACCCGACACAAACTGAAGCTTTCTTT. This chain links TRBV12-3 or TRBV12-4 with TRBJ1-1, with unresolved D. Deletions cut 4 bases from V and 5 bases from J, with 11 bases between. The CDR3 sequence is 13 residues long.

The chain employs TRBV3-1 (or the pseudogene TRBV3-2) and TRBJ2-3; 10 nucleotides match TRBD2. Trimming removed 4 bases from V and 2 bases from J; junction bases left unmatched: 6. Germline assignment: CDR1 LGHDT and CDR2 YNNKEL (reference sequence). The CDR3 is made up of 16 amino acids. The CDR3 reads CASSLSAGGHTDTQYF. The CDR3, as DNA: TGTGCCAGCAGCCTCTCAGCGGGGGGGCACACAGATACGCAGTATTTT.

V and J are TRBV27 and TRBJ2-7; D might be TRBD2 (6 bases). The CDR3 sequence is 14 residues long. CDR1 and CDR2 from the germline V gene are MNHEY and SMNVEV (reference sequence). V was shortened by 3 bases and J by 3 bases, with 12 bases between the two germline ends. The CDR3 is CASSFTGLRYEQYF. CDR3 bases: TGTGCCAGCAGTTTCACGGGACTCCGCTACGAGCAGTACTTC.

The chain's CDR3 is CASRVGAAYSNQPQHF. The DNA of the CDR3 is TGTGCCAGCAGAGTGGGAGCAGCATATAGCAATCAGCCCCAGCATTTT. The J gene is TRBJ1-5, the V gene TRBV28, with no clear D. Germline V gives CDR1 MDHEN, CDR2 SYDVKM. V lost 6 bases and J lost 0, with 15 bases in between. This CDR3 is built from 16 residues.

The CDR3 reads CASSRTGLASDEQFF. In DNA form, the CDR3 reads TGTGCCAGCAGTCGAACCGGACTAGCGTCGGATGAGCAGTTCTTC. This chain links TRBV7-9 with TRBJ2-1; 9 nucleotides align to TRBD2. The V gene end was trimmed by 6 bases and the J gene end by 8 bases; junction bases not matched to a gene: 11. The CDR3 is 15 amino acids. Germline CDR1 reads SEHNR; CDR2 reads FQNEAQ (reference sequence).

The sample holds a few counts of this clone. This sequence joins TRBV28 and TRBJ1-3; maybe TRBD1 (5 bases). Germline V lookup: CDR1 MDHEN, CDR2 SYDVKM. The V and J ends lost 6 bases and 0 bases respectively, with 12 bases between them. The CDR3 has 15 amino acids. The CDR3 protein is CASSSAGGSGNTIYF. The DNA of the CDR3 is TGTGCCAGCAGCTCCGCGGGGGGCTCTGGAAACACCATATATTTT.

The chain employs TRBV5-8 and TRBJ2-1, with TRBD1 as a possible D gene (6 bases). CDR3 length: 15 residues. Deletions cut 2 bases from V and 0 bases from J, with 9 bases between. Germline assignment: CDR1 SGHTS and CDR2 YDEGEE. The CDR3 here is CASSFDRSSYNEQFF. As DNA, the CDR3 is TGTGCCAGCAGCTTTGACAGGAGCTCCTACAATGAGCAGTTCTTC. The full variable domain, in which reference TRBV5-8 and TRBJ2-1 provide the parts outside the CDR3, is EAGVTQSPTHLIKTRGQQATLRCSPISGHTSVYWYQQALGLGLQFLLWYDEGEERNRGNFPPRFSGRQFPNYSSELNVNALELEDSALYLCASSFDRSSYNEQFFGPGTRLTVL.

CDR3 sequence reads: CASSLSPTQGTYNEQFF. The CDR3 coding sequence is TGCGCCAGCAGCTTGAGTCCCACACAGGGGACCTACAATGAGCAGTTCTTC. The chain employs TRBV5-1 and TRBJ2-1; TRBD1 agrees at 7 bases. This CDR3 has 17 amino acids. V was clipped by 1 base and J by 2 bases; unmatched bases: 9. The V gene's germline CDR1 is SGHRS and CDR2 YFSETQ.

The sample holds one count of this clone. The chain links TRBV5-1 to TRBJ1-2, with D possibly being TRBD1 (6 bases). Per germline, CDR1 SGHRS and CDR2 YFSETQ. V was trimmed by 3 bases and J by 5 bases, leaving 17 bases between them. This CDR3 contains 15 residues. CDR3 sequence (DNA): TGCGCCAGCAGCTCCGAGACAGGCGGTAGATATGGCTACACCTTC. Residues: CASSSETGGRYGYTF.

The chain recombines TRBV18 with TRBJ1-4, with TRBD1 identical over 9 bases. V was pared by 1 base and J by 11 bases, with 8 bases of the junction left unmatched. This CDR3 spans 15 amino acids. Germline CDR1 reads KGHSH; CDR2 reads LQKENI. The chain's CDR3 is CASSPRRTGADKLFF. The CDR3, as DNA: TGTGCCAGCTCACCACGCAGGACAGGGGCTGACAAACTGTTTTTT.

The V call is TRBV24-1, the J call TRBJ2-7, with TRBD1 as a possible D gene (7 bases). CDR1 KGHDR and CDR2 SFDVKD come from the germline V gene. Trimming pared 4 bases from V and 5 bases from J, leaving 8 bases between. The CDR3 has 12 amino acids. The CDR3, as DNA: TGTGCCACCAGTGACAGGGGGGACGAGCAGTACTTC. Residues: CATSDRGDEQYF.

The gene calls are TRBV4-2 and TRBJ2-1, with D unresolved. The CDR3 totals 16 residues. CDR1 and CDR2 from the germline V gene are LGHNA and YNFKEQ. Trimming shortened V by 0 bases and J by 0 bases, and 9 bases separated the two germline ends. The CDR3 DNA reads TGTGCCAGCAGCCAAGATCCCGTTAGCTCCTACAATGAGCAGTTCTTC. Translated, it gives CASSQDPVSSYNEQFF.

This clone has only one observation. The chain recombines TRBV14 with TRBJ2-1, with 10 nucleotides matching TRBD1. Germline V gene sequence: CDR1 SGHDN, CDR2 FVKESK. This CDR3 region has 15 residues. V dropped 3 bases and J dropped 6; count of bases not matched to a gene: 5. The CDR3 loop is CASSHLGQGVNEQFF. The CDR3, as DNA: TGTGCCAGCAGCCACTTAGGACAGGGGGTCAATGAGCAGTTCTTC.